This TCR beta chain was documented in a study of T-cell reconstitution after alpha-beta-depleted transplantation in children (dated by TCRdb to the mid-2010s). About the full investigation: T-cell immune reconstitution after TCRalphabeta/CD19-depleted allogeneic hematopoietic cell transplantation in children was quantitatively tracked in the study by means of TCR repertoire profiling.

The library was obtained by PCR. The sequencer listed for this sample is Illumina HiSeq 2500. TCR libraries were prepared with molecular barcoding, using unique molecular identifiers to normalize TCRbeta repertoire quantification. The public reads were reanalyzed by TCRdb: fastp trimming at Q25, MiXCR alignment, in-frame beta chains only. Rows with one shared CDR3 protein collapse into an entry with the most common genes and DNA. Here the sample has 450,000 to 500,000 distinct CDR3 sequences; roughly an eighth occur a single time. The ten largest clones add up to under 7% of the sample. Taken from cysteine to phenylalanine, the CDR3 has 14 residues. The kept DNA is CDR3 alone, 42 bases in frame from the first base. V and J are trimmed by 0 bases and 7 bases, and the gene matches miss 6 bases of the junction. For CDR1 and CDR2, the germline V gene lists LGHNA and YSLEER. Note on this clonotype: The target of this receptor is not known. Per-base quality was not reported, and no clone a single base away is much larger than it.

Here the sequenced sample was PBMCs from the stem cell graft donor, taken from the stem cell graft. The V gene is TRBV4-3 and the J gene is TRBJ2-7; TRBD2 lines up with 7 middle nucleotides. This clonotype originated in a human donor who donated a stem cell graft to a child with combined immunodeficiency. The CDR3 is CASSQDGSGGEQYF. At the DNA level, the sequence is TGCGCCAGCAGCCAAGATGGGTCCGGGGGGGAGCAGTACTTC.